This entry lists 4 T cell receptor beta chains sequenced from one sample in a study of OX40 agonist ivuxolimab in advanced cancers. Repertoires were generated with immunoSEQ multiplex PCR, while TCRdb's copy carries only in-frame clones and drops some. Of tens of thousands of clones in the sample, more than 80% were seen once. This sample comprised CD4+ or CD8+ T cells sorted from blood, obtained in a trial of the OX40 agonist ivuxolimab. All receptors come from an adult with an advanced solid tumor such as melanoma, head and neck, liver or kidney cancer.

This sequence joins TRBV4-1 and TRBJ2-7; maybe TRBD1 (6 bases). The CDR3 covers 15 residues. V dropped 2 bases and J dropped 3 bases, with 14 bases sitting between them. Germline V gene data show CDR1 as MGHRA and CDR2 as YSYEKL. The CDR3 sequence is CASSQMDRLNYEQYF. Here the CDR3 DNA reads TGCGCCAGCAGCCAAATGGACAGACTAAACTACGAGCAGTACTTC.

The chain combines TRBV7-9 with TRBJ2-5, with D maybe TRBD2 (7 bases). Deletions cut 5 bases from V and 0 bases from J, with 13 bases between. Germline CDR1 is SEHNR and CDR2 is FQNEAQ (reference sequence). The CDR3 consists of 15 residues. The CDR3 bases are TGTGCCAGCAGCGGGGGGGCATGGTACCAAGAGACCCAGTACTTC. Translating gives CASSGGAWYQETQYF.

The rearrangement links TRBV7-6 to TRBJ2-3, with D unresolved. CDR3 size: 14 residues. The V gene's germline CDR1 is SGHVS and CDR2 FNYEAQ. The V end was cut by 5 bases, the J end by 2 bases, with 11 bases between. The CDR3 DNA reads as TGTGCCAGCAGCGTCGGACCAGACACAGATACGCAGTATTTT. Protein product: CASSVGPDTDTQYF.

The chain links TRBV7-9 to TRBJ2-2, with D perhaps given as TRBD1 or TRBD2 (5 bases each). V was trimmed by 10 bases and J by 8 bases, leaving 17 bases between them. Germline-derived CDR1 and CDR2 are SEHNR and FQNEAQ (reference sequence). The CDR3 is 13 amino acids. Here the CDR3 reads CATSRGAQGELFF. In DNA, the CDR3 is TGTGCCACATCCCGAGGGGCCCAGGGGGAGCTGTTTTTT. The complete variable domain, with remaining parts taken from reference TRBV7-9 and TRBJ2-2, reads DTGVSQNPRHKITKRGQNVTFRCDPISEHNRLYWYRQTLGQGPEFLTYFQNEAQLEKSRLLSDRFSAERPKGSFSTLEIQRTEQGDSAMYLCATSRGAQGELFFGEGSRLTVL.